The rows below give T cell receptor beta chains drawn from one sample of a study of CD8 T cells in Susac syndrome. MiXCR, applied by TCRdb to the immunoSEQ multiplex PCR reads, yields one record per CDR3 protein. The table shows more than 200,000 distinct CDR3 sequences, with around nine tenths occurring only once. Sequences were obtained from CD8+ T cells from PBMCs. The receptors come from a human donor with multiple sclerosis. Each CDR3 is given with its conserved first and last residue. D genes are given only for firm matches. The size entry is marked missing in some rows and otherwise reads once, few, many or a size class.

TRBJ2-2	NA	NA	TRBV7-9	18	CASSLGLGGDSLTGELFF	TGTGCCAGCAGCTTAGGATTGGGGGGGGACAGCCTCACCGGGGAGCTGTTTTTT
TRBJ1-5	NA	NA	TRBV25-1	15	CASSPWGDSNQPQHF	TGTGCCAGCAGTCCCTGGGGTGATAGCAATCAGCCCCAGCATTTT
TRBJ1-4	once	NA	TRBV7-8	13	CASSLAEGEKLFF	TGTGCCAGCAGCCTAGCTGAGGGAGAAAAACTGTTTTTT
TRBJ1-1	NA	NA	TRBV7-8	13	CASSSDTLTEAFF	TGTGCCAGCAGCTCCGACACCCTCACTGAAGCTTTCTTT
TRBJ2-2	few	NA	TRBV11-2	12	CASSFHTGELFF	TGTGCCAGCAGCTTTCACACCGGGGAGCTGTTTTTT
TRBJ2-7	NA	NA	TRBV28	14	CASSLRGFSYEQYF	TGTGCCAGCAGTCTTCGGGGGTTCTCCTACGAGCAGTACTTC
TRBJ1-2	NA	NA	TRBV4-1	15	CASSQDSADIYGYTF	TGCGCCAGCAGCCAAGACTCCGCAGACATCTATGGCTACACCTTC
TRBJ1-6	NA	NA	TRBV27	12	CASRVGPEPLHF	TGTGCCAGCAGGGTAGGTCCCGAACCCCTCCACTTT
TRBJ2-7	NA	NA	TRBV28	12	CASRDSVYEQYF	TGTGCCAGCAGGGACAGCGTTTACGAGCAGTACTTC
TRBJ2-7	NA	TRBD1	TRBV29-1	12	CCVSDRGSEQYF	TGCTGCGTTTCGGACAGGGGCTCCGAGCAGTACTTC
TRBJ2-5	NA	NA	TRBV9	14	CASSPAGEEETQYF	TGTGCCAGCAGCCCAGCAGGGGAGGAAGAGACCCAGTACTTC
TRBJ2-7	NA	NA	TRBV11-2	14	CASSGGGGPYEQYF	TGTGCCAGCAGCGGGGGAGGGGGGCCCTACGAGCAGTACTTC
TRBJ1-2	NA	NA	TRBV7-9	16	CASSLEGTQTNYGYTF	TGTGCCAGCAGCTTAGAAGGGACCCAAACTAACTATGGCTACACCTTC
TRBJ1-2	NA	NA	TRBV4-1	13	CASSQEDLYGYTF	TGCGCCAGCAGCCAAGAGGACCTCTATGGCTACACCTTC
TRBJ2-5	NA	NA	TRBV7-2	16	CASSLGFWDYQETQYF	TGTGCCAGCAGCTTGGGCTTTTGGGATTACCAAGAGACCCAGTACTTC
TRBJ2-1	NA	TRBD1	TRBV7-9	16	CASRGGTGGDYNEQFF	TGTGCCAGCAGGGGGGGTACAGGGGGCGACTACAATGAGCAGTTCTTC
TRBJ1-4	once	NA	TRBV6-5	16	CASSYNRLATNEKLFF	TGTGCCAGCAGTTACAACCGCCTTGCAACTAATGAAAAACTGTTTTTT
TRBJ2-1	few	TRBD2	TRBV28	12	CASSGGGNEQFF	TGTGCCAGCAGTGGGGGGGGGAATGAGCAGTTCTTC
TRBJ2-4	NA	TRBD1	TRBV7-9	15	CASSGPGQKKNIQYF	TGTGCCAGCAGCGGACCGGGACAGAAGAAAAACATTCAGTACTTC
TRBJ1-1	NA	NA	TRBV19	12	CASRPGNTEAFF	TGTGCCAGTAGACCCGGGAACACTGAAGCTTTCTTT
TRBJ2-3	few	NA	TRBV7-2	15	CASSLGTASTDTQYF	TGTGCCAGCAGCTTGGGGACTGCTAGCACAGATACGCAGTATTTT
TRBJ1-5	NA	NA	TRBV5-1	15	CASSLLAGQDQPQHF	TGCGCCAGCAGCTTGCTTGCAGGGCAAGATCAGCCCCAGCATTTT
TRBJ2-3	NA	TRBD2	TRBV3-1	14	CASSPRGGNDTQYF	TGTGCCAGCAGCCCCCGGGGAGGGAACGATACGCAGTATTTT
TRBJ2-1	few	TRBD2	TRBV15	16	CATSRGVAGGDNEQFF	TGTGCCACCAGCAGAGGGGTAGCGGGAGGAGACAATGAGCAGTTCTTC
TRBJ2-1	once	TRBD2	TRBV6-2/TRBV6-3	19	CASRSLTLLAGETYNEQFF	TGTGCCAGCAGAAGCCTTACCTTACTAGCGGGTGAGACCTACAATGAGCAGTTCTTC
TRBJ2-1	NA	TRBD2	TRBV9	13	CASSVSGSNEQFF	TGTGCCAGCAGCGTTAGCGGGAGTAATGAGCAGTTCTTC
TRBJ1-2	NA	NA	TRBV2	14	CASTGTGQAYGYTF	TGTGCCAGCACCGGGACGGGGCAGGCCTATGGCTACACCTTC
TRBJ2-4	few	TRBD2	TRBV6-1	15	CASSEGTSGGSIQYF	TGTGCCAGCAGTGAAGGGACTAGCGGGGGGAGCATTCAGTACTTC
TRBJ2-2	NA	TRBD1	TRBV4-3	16	CASSQDGTDPTGELFF	TGCGCCAGCAGCCAAGATGGGACAGACCCCACCGGGGAGCTGTTTTTT
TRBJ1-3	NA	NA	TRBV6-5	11	CAASSGNTIYF	TGTGCCGCAAGCTCCGGAAACACCATATATTTT
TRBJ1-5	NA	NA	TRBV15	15	CATSRDLGGGQPQHF	TGTGCCACCAGCAGAGATTTGGGAGGAGGTCAGCCCCAGCATTTT